This TCR beta chain was obtained from a study of T cells expressing NK-cell markers. Study as a whole: Cells sorted as CD3+CD56+NKG2C+, CD3+CD56+NKG2C- and CD3+CD56-NKG2C+ T cells supplied the TCR beta repertoires. Most of the eight sequenced donors were HCMV-seropositive; one was seronegative.

The CDR3 length is 15 residues. Germline CDR1 is SGHAT and CDR2 is FQNNGV. No DNA is given; TCRdb re-called the 5' RACE reads and lists each CDR3 protein once. The specimen's table records about 390,000 distinct CDR3 sequences. The chain joins TRBV11-2 to TRBJ1-4; the D call of TRBD1 rests on TCRdb alone, since no DNA is present to check it. This sequence was found in a woman aged 50 to 60 in good health. The specimen was blood T cells: a sorted CD56 or NKG2C T cell subset, CD4+ or CD8+ T cells, or bulk PBMC T cells (not recorded which). CDR3 sequence: CASSLVGADGEKLFF.